This record concerns one T cell receptor beta chain sequence. The record originates from a study of blood T cell repertoires in COVID-19. Germline CDR1 and CDR2: SGHTA and FQGNSA. V lost 1 base to trimming and J lost 7 bases, with 14 bases between them. The CDR3 is made up of 14 amino acids. Generated by immunoSEQ multiplex PCR, the TCRdb table keeps only in-frame clones and is missing some. The sample has 250,000 to 350,000 clones, roughly 80% seen once; the top ten hold over 1.3%. The receptor comes from a human donor with COVID-19, enrolled during active disease. The donor label of this sample is uncertain. Sequencing was done on a sample of peripheral blood. The genes are TRBV7-2 and TRBJ2-7, with D possibly matching TRBD1 (7 bases). CDR3: CASSLERAGGEQYF. CDR3 in DNA: TGTGCCAGCAGCTTAGAGCGGGCAGGGGGGGAGCAGTACTTC.